One and the same sample provided the 2 T cell receptor beta chains below, sequenced in a study of technical replicates of blood from a handful of donors. The method was immunoSEQ multiplex PCR; TCRdb's version includes in-frame clones alone and lacks a portion of them. Here the sample spans about 80,000 clones, roughly 98% being singletons. Sequencing input: T cells isolated from PBMCs. These receptors were obtained from a human donor in good health.

The chain carries TRBV10-1 and TRBJ1-5, with unresolved D. Germline loops: CDR1 WNHNN, CDR2 SYGVQD (reference sequence). V was pared by 6 bases and J by 2 bases, with 8 bases between. CDR3 length equals 13 residues. In nucleotides, the CDR3 is TGCGCCAGCAGCGCTAACGGCAATCAGCCCCAGCATTTT. It specifies CASSANGNQPQHF.

This chain connects TRBV4-1 to TRBJ2-2, with 7 bases identical to TRBD2. The CDR3 spans 14 residues. The germline gives CDR1 MGHRA, CDR2 YSYEKL. Losses at the gene ends were 1 base for V and 6 bases for J; bases not matched to a gene: 2. Here the CDR3 DNA reads TGCGCCAGCAGCCAAGGGGGGGGACCCGGGGAGCTGTTTTTT. Translation: CASSQGGGPGELFF.